This T cell receptor (beta chain) was identified in a study of shared clonotypes between healthy human individuals. This table comes from immunoSEQ multiplex PCR, and its TCRdb copy is limited to in-frame clones, with some not included. The sample records more than 2,000,000 clones, approximately 95% being singletons. Per germline, CDR1 SNHLY and CDR2 FYNNEI. The CDR3 consists of 16 residues. V was clipped by 2 bases and J by 7 bases; unmatched bases: 10. The chain links TRBV2 to TRBJ2-1; 8 nucleotides agree with TRBD2. This receptor was obtained from a man younger than 35 in good health. Some clones in this sample may be carry-over from other donors' samples. The sequenced material came from naive CD4+ T cells from PBMCs. Subset denoted: CD45RA+ positively selected. The CDR3 region has the DNA TGTGCCAGCAGTGAATCTATTGGGACTAGGGGAAATGAGCAGTTCTTC. As protein: CASSESIGTRGNEQFF.